This T cell receptor (beta chain) was identified during a study of T-cell reconstitution after alpha-beta-depleted transplantation in children. Points from the study as a whole: Reportedly, roughly two months post-transplant, alpha-beta T cells arose from several hundred expanded graft clones. Newly produced T cells mostly provided counts and TCRbeta diversity after one year, as hyperexpanded clones declined. From surviving recipient T cells and thymic progenitors came the high day-60 TCRbeta diversity observed in some patients.

This clonotype was detected ten times or more. Antigen: not known. Trimming took off 8 bases at V and 7 bases at J, with 9 bases between the two ends. The CDR3 covers 11 residues. In germline, CDR1 is ENHRY, CDR2 SYGVKD. TCRbeta library construction was performed incorporating unique molecular identifiers. TCRdb processed the PCR reads anew with MiXCR; each CDR3 protein has one entry. The sample records approximately 630,000 distinct CDR3 sequences, around 14% being singletons. The gene calls are TRBV10-3 and TRBJ2-1; D is unclear. This specimen consisted of PBMCs, obtained before TCRalphabeta/CD19-depleted stem cell transplant. The receptor comes from a girl aged 2-10 years with congenital amegakaryocytic thrombocytopenia, due to receive a stem cell transplant. CDR3 bases: TGTGCCATCCAGGCGGATAATGAGCAGTTCTTC. Protein: CAIQADNEQFF.